This paragraph covers one T cell receptor (beta chain) sequence. V lost 1 base and J lost 11, with 6 bases in between. Germline assignment: CDR1 LGHNA and CDR2 YNFKEQ. CDR3 length equals 12 residues. The entry originates in a study of Tregs in tolerant kidney transplant recipients. The protocol was immunoSEQ multiplex PCR, while the TCRdb copy is restricted to in-frame clones and leaves out a portion. The sample shows hundreds of thousands of clones, roughly four fifths of them seen only once. The material sequenced was CD4+ T cells from blood. The chain carries TRBV4-2 and TRBJ2-6; D is unclear. The receptor was derived from a human donor in good health. The CDR3: CASSQVRDVLTF. In nucleotides, the CDR3 is TGTGCCAGCAGCCAAGTCCGGGACGTCCTGACTTTC.